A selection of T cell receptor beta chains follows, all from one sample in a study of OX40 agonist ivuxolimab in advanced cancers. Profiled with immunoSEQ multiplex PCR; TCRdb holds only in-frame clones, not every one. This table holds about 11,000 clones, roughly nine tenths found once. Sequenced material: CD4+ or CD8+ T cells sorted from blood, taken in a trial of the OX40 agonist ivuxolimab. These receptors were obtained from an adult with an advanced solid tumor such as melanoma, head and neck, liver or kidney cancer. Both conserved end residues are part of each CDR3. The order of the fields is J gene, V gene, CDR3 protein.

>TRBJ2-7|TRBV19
CASSPSMGTTYEQYF
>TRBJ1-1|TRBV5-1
CASSGTGANTEAFF
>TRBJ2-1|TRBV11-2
CASSLAYNEQFF
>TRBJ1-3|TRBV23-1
CASSHKTGSGNTIYF
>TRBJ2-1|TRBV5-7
CASSLVAGEHNEQFF
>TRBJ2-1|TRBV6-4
CASSGLAGGPNEQFF
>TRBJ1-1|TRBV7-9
CASSFDRYPMNTEAFF
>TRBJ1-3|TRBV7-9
CASSHGQFSGNTIYF
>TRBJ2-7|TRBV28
CASSLVGSGSYEQYF
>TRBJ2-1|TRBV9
CASSVRGTDYYNEQFF
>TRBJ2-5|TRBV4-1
CASSHTPGLETQYF
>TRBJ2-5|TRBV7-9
CASSWELGRQETQYF
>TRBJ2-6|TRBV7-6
CASSLSRDRDPSGANVLTF
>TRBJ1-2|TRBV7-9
CASSPPTGFAGYTF
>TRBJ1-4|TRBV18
CASSPRAAANEKLFF
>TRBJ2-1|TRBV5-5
CASMLAGGYNEQFF
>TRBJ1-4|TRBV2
CASSDPRGRDSDEKLFF
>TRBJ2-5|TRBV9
CASSVEKETQYF
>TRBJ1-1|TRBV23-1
CASSRRGMNTEAFF
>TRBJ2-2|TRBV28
CASSFPRPGELFF
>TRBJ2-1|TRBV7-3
CASSLARPAAGAEQFF
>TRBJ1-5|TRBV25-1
CASSERGGRGPQHF
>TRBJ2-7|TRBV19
CASSVGQGYEQYF
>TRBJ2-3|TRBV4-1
CASSQAGTSLMGTQYF
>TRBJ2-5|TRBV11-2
CASSLSLAGVETQYF
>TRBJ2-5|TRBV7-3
CASSLGQGEETQYF
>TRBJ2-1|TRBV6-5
CASSYTQGQVEQFF
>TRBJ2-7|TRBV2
CASSESGSKLYEQYF
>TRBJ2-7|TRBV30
CAWSPGAGTLDEQYF
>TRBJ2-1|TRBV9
CASSVEGLAGVSEQFF
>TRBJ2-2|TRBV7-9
CASSSGQNTGELFF
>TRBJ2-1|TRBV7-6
CASSLLAGSGSYNEQFF
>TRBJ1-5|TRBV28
CASSLPTGGQPQHF
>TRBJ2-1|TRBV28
CASHAASGNYYNEQFF
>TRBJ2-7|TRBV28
CASGGSGSWYEQYF
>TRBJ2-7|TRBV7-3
CASSPSPLTYEQYF
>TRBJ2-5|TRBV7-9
CASSLAGREETQYF
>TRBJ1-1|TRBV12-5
CASGLPTQGAPNTEAFF
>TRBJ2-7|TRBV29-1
CSVYTGNSYEQYF
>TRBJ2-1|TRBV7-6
CASSFGLADTYNEQFF
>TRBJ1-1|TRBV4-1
CASSQARQGLNTEAFF
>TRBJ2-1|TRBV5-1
CASRGDLAGYNEQFF
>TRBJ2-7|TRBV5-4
CASSFPRLVSYEQYF
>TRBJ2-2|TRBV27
CASSLMGLVSGELFF
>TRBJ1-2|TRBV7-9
CASSPDRDGYTF
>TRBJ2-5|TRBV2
CASSEAPLAGGKETQYF
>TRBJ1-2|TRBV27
CASSSPEHPGGYTF
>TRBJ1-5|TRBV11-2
CASSLDPGHQPQHF
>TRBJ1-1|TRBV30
CAWSLQGNTEAFF
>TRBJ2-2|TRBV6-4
CASSRSATNTGELFF
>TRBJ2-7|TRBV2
CASSVLWDSSYEQYF
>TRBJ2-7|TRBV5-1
CASSHRDISYEQYF
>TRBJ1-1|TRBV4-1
CASSQDRYRLNTEAFF
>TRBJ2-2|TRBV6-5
CASRRPTSGSELFF